These T cell receptor beta chains were read from a single sample in a study of blood T cell repertoires in COVID-19. Some clones are missing from TCRdb's copy, which holds only in-frame ones; the method was immunoSEQ multiplex PCR. In the table there are under 300,000 clones, about four fifths of which are singletons. The sequencing sample was made of peripheral blood. The source of these receptors is a man aged 25-45 years who had recovered from COVID-19. The CDR3 runs from the conserved cysteine through the conserved F or W. The order of the fields is V gene, clone size, J gene, D gene, CDR3 DNA, CDR3 protein. D genes are given only for firm matches. Size is stated for part of the rows, as once, few or many counts, or as a class when the clone is expanded.

>TRBV5-1|once|TRBJ1-3|TRBD1
TGCGCCAGCAGCTTCTACCACCGGGACAGGGTTTCTGGAAACACCATATATTTT
CASSFYHRDRVSGNTIYF
>TRBV28|NA|TRBJ2-7|NA
TGTGCCAGCAGTTTGTCGGGGGATTCCTACGAGCAGTACTTC
CASSLSGDSYEQYF
>TRBV7-9|NA|TRBJ2-3|TRBD2
TGTGCCAGCAGTTTACGGAGTAGCGGGGTTAGCACAGATACGCAGTATTTT
CASSLRSSGVSTDTQYF
>TRBV25-1|few|TRBJ2-3|TRBD1
TGTGCCAGCAGTGAATCGACAGGGAAGAGCACAGATACGCAGTATTTT
CASSESTGKSTDTQYF
>TRBV5-1|NA|TRBJ1-1|TRBD1
TGCGCCAGCAGCTTCCGGGACAGATTAAACACTGAAGCTTTCTTT
CASSFRDRLNTEAFF
>TRBV5-1|NA|TRBJ2-1|TRBD1
TGCACCAGCAGCCGGGGACAGGGAGGCAATGAGCAGTTCTTC
CTSSRGQGGNEQFF
>TRBV21-1|once|TRBJ2-2|NA
TGTGCCAGCAGCATTAGAGGGGGCGCAAACGGGGAGCTGTTTTTT
CASSIRGGANGELFF
>TRBV5-6|NA|TRBJ1-6|TRBD1
TGTGCCAGCAGCTTTCTCGAGACAGGGTCCCCCCTCCACTTT
CASSFLETGSPLHF
>TRBV28|NA|TRBJ2-7|TRBD1
TGTGCCAGCAGCCCTCTCCAGGGGGCGCTTGAAACTGGCGAGCAGTACTTC
CASSPLQGALETGEQYF
>TRBV7-2|NA|TRBJ1-1|TRBD1
TGTGCCAGCAGCCCCCGGACAGGGTGGGACACTGAAGCTTTCTTT
CASSPRTGWDTEAFF
>TRBV19|NA|TRBJ1-1|TRBD1
TGTGCCAGTAGTAGACCCGACAGGGGCTACACTGAAGCTTTCTTT
CASSRPDRGYTEAFF
>TRBV7-6|NA|TRBJ2-5|NA
TGTGCCAGCAGTCGGCAAGAGACCCAGTACTTC
CASSRQETQYF
>TRBV6-2/TRBV6-3|once|TRBJ1-5|NA
TGTGCCAGCAGTTACCACAATCAGCCCCAGCATTTT
CASSYHNQPQHF
>TRBV5-1|NA|TRBJ2-1|NA
TGCGCCAGCAGCACAGGCCTCGGTGAGCAGTTCTTC
CASSTGLGEQFF
>TRBV12-3/TRBV12-4|NA|TRBJ2-3|NA
TGTGCCAGCAGTCCCTTTCCGGATACGCAGTATTTT
CASSPFPDTQYF
>TRBV5-8|NA|TRBJ2-1|NA
TGTGCCAGCAGCTTTGATGTACTTCGTGCGTTCTTC
CASSFDVLRAFF
>TRBV27|NA|TRBJ2-3|NA
TGTGCCAGCAGGCAGGGTGTTGCAGATACGCAGTATTTT
CASRQGVADTQYF
>TRBV2|NA|TRBJ2-7|TRBD2
TGTGCCAGCAGCAAGACTAGCGGGGGGGCGGGTGAGCAGTACTTC
CASSKTSGGAGEQYF
>TRBV6-5|NA|TRBJ1-2|NA
TGTGCCAGCAGCCACTTTTCAAACTATGGCTACACCTTC
CASSHFSNYGYTF
>TRBV7-9|NA|TRBJ2-3|TRBD2
TGTGCCTTCCCGGAGGGAGGGACAGATACGCAGTATTTT
CAFPEGGTDTQYF
>TRBV6-6|many|TRBJ2-5|NA
TGTGCCAGCAGTGCTAGCAGTGAGGGGACCCAGTACTTC
CASSASSEGTQYF
>TRBV9|NA|TRBJ1-3|TRBD1
TGTGCCAGCAGCGAGACAGGGTTCTCTGGAAACACCATATATTTT
CASSETGFSGNTIYF